One sample yielded the 27 T cell receptor beta chains listed below, sequenced in a study of identical twins (TCRdb year 2016). The library was prepared using 5' RACE. These reads were obtained on an Illumina HiSeq 2000. Using fastp at Q25 and MiXCR, TCRdb reprocessed the public reads and kept productive beta chains. CDR3 protein duplicates are merged, each entry listing the most common genes and DNA. This sample comprises about 340,000 distinct CDR3 sequences, over 9% of them detected only once. The ten largest clones take up more than 6% of the sample. The same data also contributed to another study, on yellow fever vaccine responses in identical twins.

Specimen: CD8+ T cells sorted from blood. Source of these receptors: a woman aged 18-29 years in good health.

This clonotype was seen more than once but under ten times. This sequence joins TRBV7-6 and TRBJ2-2; 10 nucleotides line up with TRBD1. Germline assignment: CDR1 SGHVS and CDR2 FNYEAQ. The V and J ends lost 5 bases and 6 bases, in that order; junction bases with no gene match: 3. The CDR3 sequence is 14 residues long. As DNA, the CDR3 is TGTGCCAGCAGCAATGGACAGGGGGCCGGGGAGCTGTTTTTT. Translated: CASSNGQGAGELFF. Drawing the rest from reference TRBV7-6 and TRBJ2-2, the complete variable domain is GAGVSQSPRYKVTKRGQDVALRCDPISGHVSLYWYRQALGQGPEFLTYFNYEAQQDKSGLPNDRFSAERPEGSISTLTIQRTEQRDSAMYRCASSNGQGAGELFFGEGSRLTVL.

The DNA of the CDR3 is TGTGCCAGCAGTTACCCGACGGGGGAAGCTTTCTTT. It translates to CASSYPTGEAFF. The rearrangement joins TRBV6-5 to TRBJ1-1; D remains unclear. The CDR3 runs to 12 residues. V lost 2 bases to trimming and J lost 8 bases, with 9 bases between them. Germline loops: CDR1 MNHEY, CDR2 SVGAGI.

This clonotype turned up a few times. This sequence joins TRBV7-8 and TRBJ2-5; no clear D. Germline V CDR1 and CDR2: SGHVS, FQNEAQ. The V and J ends lost 2 bases and 1 base respectively, with 17 bases between them. The CDR3 is made up of 17 amino acids. In nucleotides, the CDR3 is TGTGCCAGCAGCTTAATGCCCCCGCGTTACTCCCAAGAGACCCAGTACTTC. As protein: CASSLMPPRYSQETQYF.

Only a few counts were recorded for this clonotype. This chain joins TRBV5-1 and TRBJ1-1, with a tentative D call TRBD1 (6 bases). The CDR3 spans 17 residues. Trimming cost V 0 bases and J 5 bases, with 20 bases left between them. From germline, CDR1 is SGHRS and CDR2 YFSETQ. The DNA for the CDR3 is TGCGCCAGCAGCTTGGTCGGAGGGGGGGTTCTCTGGACTGAAGCTTTCTTT. It translates to CASSLVGGGVLWTEAFF.

This clonotype was picked up a small number of times. The V call is TRBV7-9, the J call TRBJ2-1; weak D call: TRBD2 (5 bases). The length of the CDR3 is 15 residues. Trimming shortened V by 0 bases and J by 4 bases, and 10 bases separated the two germline ends. The germline V gene has CDR1 SEHNR and CDR2 FQNEAQ (reference sequence). As DNA, the CDR3 is TGTGCCAGCAGCTTAGCGCTGAGCGGTTACAATGAGCAGTTCTTC. It translates to CASSLALSGYNEQFF. The whole variable domain, filled in from reference TRBV7-9 and TRBJ2-1, reads DTGVSQNPRHKITKRGQNVTFRCDPISEHNRLYWYRQTLGQGPEFLTYFQNEAQLEKSRLLSDRFSAERPKGSFSTLEIQRTEQGDSAMYLCASSLALSGYNEQFFGPGTRLTVL.

This clonotype was picked up many times. The chain is built from TRBV4-1 and TRBJ2-3, with D perhaps TRBD1 or TRBD2 (5 bases each). The V end was cut by 0 bases, the J end by 9 bases, with 10 bases between. Per germline, CDR1 MGHRA and CDR2 YSYEKL. The CDR3 runs to 13 residues. The CDR3: CASSQEGVDTQYF. CDR3 DNA sequence: TGCGCCAGCAGCCAAGAGGGGGTGGACACGCAGTATTTT.

This clonotype was seen many times. The V and J genes are TRBV6-1 and TRBJ2-7, with TRBD2 matching over 7 bases. CDR1 and CDR2 (germline): MNHNS, SASEGT. This CDR3 spans 14 amino acids. The V segment lost 5 bases and the J segment 7 bases; nucleotides outside the gene matches: 11. This CDR3 is CASSPGTTLEEQYF. Written as DNA, the CDR3 is TGTGCCAGCAGTCCCGGGACTACATTGGAAGAGCAGTACTTC.

The genes are TRBV3-1 and TRBJ1-1; D gene ambiguous. V was cut by 1 base and J by 0 bases, with 12 bases left in between. The CDR3 loop spans 16 amino acids. Germline V CDR1 and CDR2: LGHDT, YNNKEL (reference sequence). The CDR3 nucleotides read TGTGCCAGCAGCCAAGGAATCGGCACGTTGAACACTGAAGCTTTCTTT. Translated, it gives CASSQGIGTLNTEAFF.

This clonotype was observed a few times. The V gene is TRBV12-3 or TRBV12-4, the J gene TRBJ2-4; 9 bases fit TRBD2. CDR3 size: 14 residues. Trimming removed 2 bases from V and 8 bases from J; junction bases left unmatched: 4. The CDR3: CASSLMLAGDIQYF. In nucleotides, the CDR3 is TGTGCCAGCAGTTTAATGTTAGCGGGAGACATTCAGTACTTC.

The chain recombines TRBV2 with TRBJ1-2, with D possibly matching TRBD1 (5 bases). The CDR3 contains 16 residues. The V end was cut by 5 bases, the J end by 2 bases, with 18 bases between. Germline V gene data show CDR1 as SNHLY and CDR2 as FYNNEI. CDR3 DNA: TGTGCCAGCAGTCCAGGGCCCGAAAGGATCAACTATGGCTACACCTTC. It specifies CASSPGPERINYGYTF.

The chain has TRBV7-6 and TRBJ2-2; 10 positions agree with TRBD2. J gave up 4 bases and V 4 bases, and 0 bases lay outside the gene matches. There are 14 residues in the CDR3. CDR1 and CDR2 (germline): SGHVS, FNYEAQ. The CDR3 sequence: CASSWTSGTGELFF. DNA for the CDR3: TGTGCCAGCAGCTGGACTAGCGGCACCGGGGAGCTGTTTTTT.

This clonotype was picked up a small number of times. The CDR3 sequence: CASSTTLGQRNEQFF. Written as DNA, the CDR3 is TGTGCCAGCAGCACTACTCTAGGACAACGCAATGAGCAGTTCTTC. The chain recombines TRBV7-9 with TRBJ2-1; TRBD1 is a possible D gene (5 bases). Trimming left V 5 bases short and J 6 bases short, with 17 bases between. Germline loops: CDR1 SEHNR, CDR2 FQNEAQ (reference sequence). CDR3 length: 15 amino acids.

The table lists this clonotype with a few counts. V is TRBV13 and J is TRBJ2-2; 8 bases fit TRBD2. V lost 5 bases, J lost 5 bases, and 10 bases stayed unmatched. This CDR3 contains 16 residues. Germline CDR1 is PRHDT and CDR2 is FYEKMQ (reference sequence). CDR3 sequence: CASSPPYGGGTGELFF. The CDR3 DNA reads TGTGCCAGCAGCCCCCCGTACGGGGGGGGGACCGGGGAGCTGTTTTTT.

This clonotype occurred a few times. V usage is TRBV12-3 or TRBV12-4 and J usage is TRBJ2-5, with 8 nucleotides matching TRBD1. The CDR3 consists of 14 residues. Trimming at V came to 6 bases and at J to 4 bases, leaving 7 bases not matched to a gene. The chain's CDR3 is CASSWTGPGETQYF. CDR3 sequence (DNA): TGTGCCAGCAGCTGGACAGGGCCGGGAGAGACCCAGTACTTC.

A remark on this clonotype: The conserved final phenylalanine or tryptophan is absent from the CDR3, which likely points to a read error. The DNA is left out, because the CDR3 cannot be placed on it with certainty; the CDR3 is given as TCRdb lists it. The chain joins TRBV20-1 to TRBJ1-2; TRBD1 was called by the table and not checked on the DNA. Germline CDR1 and CDR2: DFQATT and SNEGSKA (reference sequence). Inclusive of both ends, the CDR3 amounts to 10 amino acids. Here the CDR3 reads CSASWDTRRL.

This clonotype turned up a few times. The rearrangement joins TRBV29-1 to TRBJ1-3; no definite D call. CDR3 length equals 16 residues. V was clipped by 5 bases and J by 0 bases, with 17 bases between them. Germline V lookup: CDR1 SQVTM, CDR2 ANQGSEA. The CDR3 DNA is TGCAGCGTTCTGGGCAGACCGAATTCCTCTGGAAACACCATATATTTT. Translation gives CSVLGRPNSSGNTIYF. The full variable domain, with the rest looked up from reference TRBV29-1 and TRBJ1-3, is SAVISQKPSRDICQRGTSLTIQCQVDSQVTMMFWYRQQPGQSLTLIATANQGSEATYESGFVIDKFPISRPNLTFSTLTVSNMSPEDSSIYLCSVLGRPNSSGNTIYFGEGSWLTVV.

This clonotype was counted many times. The chain links TRBV7-8 to TRBJ2-1; 10 bases are a match to TRBD2. Germline V gives CDR1 SGHVS, CDR2 FQNEAQ. The V segment lost 4 bases and the J segment 2 bases; nucleotides outside the gene matches: 2. The CDR3 sequence is 15 residues long. DNA of the CDR3: TGTGCCAGCAGCTCGAGCGGGAGGGCCTACAATGAGCAGTTCTTC. Amino acid sequence: CASSSSGRAYNEQFF. Full variable domain (missing parts from reference TRBV7-8 and TRBJ2-1): GAGVSQSPRYKVAKRGQDVALRCDPISGHVSLFWYQQALGQGPEFLTYFQNEAQLDKSGLPSDRFFAERPEGSVSTLKIQRTQQEDSAVYLCASSSSGRAYNEQFFGPGTRLTVL.

V is TRBV4-1 and J is TRBJ2-2; D might be TRBD2 (7 bases). CDR3 length equals 17 residues. Germline V gene data show CDR1 as MGHRA and CDR2 as YSYEKL. V was trimmed by 1 base and J by 4 bases, leaving 16 bases between them. The CDR3 region is CASSQVVFGGPTGELFF. CDR3 nucleotide sequence: TGCGCCAGCAGCCAAGTGGTGTTCGGGGGGCCCACCGGGGAGCTGTTTTTT.

The chain combines TRBV15 with TRBJ2-3; 8 positions match TRBD1. Germline V lookup: CDR1 LNHNV, CDR2 YYDKDF (reference sequence). This CDR3 is built from 15 residues. With 1 base clipped from V and 2 bases from J, the junction kept 2 bases outside the gene matches. CDR3 sequence reads: CATSRAQGDTDTQYF. Here the CDR3 DNA reads TGTGCCACCAGCAGAGCACAGGGGGACACAGATACGCAGTATTTT.

This clonotype was counted many times. The chain is built from TRBV12-3 or TRBV12-4 and TRBJ2-1; weak D call: TRBD2 (6 bases). With 6 bases removed from V and 4 bases from J, the gap between germline ends came to 10 bases. CDR3 length: 13 residues. The chain's CDR3 is CASSLLAYNEQFF. The CDR3 DNA sequence: TGTGCCAGCAGCCTACTAGCTTACAATGAGCAGTTCTTC.

This clonotype came up many times. This rearrangement joins TRBV29-1 to TRBJ2-1; possible D gene TRBD2, 7 bases. The V gene's germline CDR1 is SQVTM and CDR2 ANQGSEA. The V end was cut by 8 bases, the J end by 8 bases, with 22 bases between. The CDR3 is 14 residues long. For the CDR3, the DNA is TGCAGCCTCATCTGGGGGGGGGCGGGAGATGAGCAGTTCTTC. Its protein is CSLIWGGAGDEQFF.

A few counts support this clonotype. The rearrangement uses TRBV11-1 and TRBJ2-1; 14 nucleotides line up with TRBD2. V gave up 4 bases and J gave up 5 bases; unmatched junction bases: 10. The CDR3 sequence is 18 residues long. Germline lookup yields CDR1 SGHAT and CDR2 FQDESV (reference sequence). The CDR3 sequence: CASSSRGTSGGRHNEQFF. CDR3 DNA sequence: TGTGCCAGCAGCTCCAGGGGGACTAGCGGGGGTCGGCACAATGAGCAGTTCTTC.

This clonotype occurred a few times. The rearrangement joins TRBV7-7 to TRBJ2-5; 7 nucleotides line up with TRBD2. In germline, CDR1 is SSHAT, CDR2 FNYEAQ (reference sequence). Trimming took 3 bases from V and 3 from J; bases not matched to a gene: 4. This CDR3 comprises 14 residues. The CDR3 region has the DNA TGTGCCAGCAGCTTGTTCGCGGGGGAAGAGACCCAGTACTTC. This sequence encodes CASSLFAGEETQYF.

The J gene is TRBJ2-3, the V gene TRBV6-1; the D gene is possibly TRBD1 (5 bases). Germline CDR1 reads MNHNS; CDR2 reads SASEGT. Trimming pared 2 bases from V and 2 bases from J, leaving 17 bases between. This CDR3 comprises 17 residues. The CDR3: CASSETGRAIITDTQYF. CDR3 nucleotides: TGTGCCAGCAGTGAAACGGGCAGGGCGATCATCACAGATACGCAGTATTTT.

The sample holds a few counts of this clonotype. V and J are TRBV7-8 and TRBJ2-7; perhaps TRBD2 as D (5 bases). Germline V gene lookup returns CDR1 SGHVS and CDR2 FQNEAQ. This CDR3 is 15 amino acids long. Trimming left V 4 bases short and J 1 base short, with 14 bases between. This CDR3 is CASSSPGIGSYEQYF. The CDR3 coding sequence is TGTGCCAGCAGCTCACCGGGAATCGGGTCCTACGAGCAGTACTTC. Full variable domain (rest looked up from reference TRBV7-8 and TRBJ2-7): GAGVSQSPRYKVAKRGQDVALRCDPISGHVSLFWYQQALGQGPEFLTYFQNEAQLDKSGLPSDRFFAERPEGSVSTLKIQRTQQEDSAVYLCASSSPGIGSYEQYFGPGTRLTVT.

This clonotype was detected a few times. This chain uses TRBV10-1 with TRBJ1-1; D is possibly TRBD1 (6 bases). Germline lookup yields CDR1 WNHNN and CDR2 SYGVQD (reference sequence). The CDR3 runs 16 residues. V was trimmed by 0 bases and J by 2 bases, leaving 13 bases between them. The chain's CDR3 is CASSESWTEINTEAFF. CDR3 in DNA: TGCGCCAGCAGTGAGTCTTGGACAGAGATTAACACTGAAGCTTTCTTT.

The V gene is TRBV10-3, the J gene TRBJ2-3; D is possibly TRBD2 (7 bases). The V gene lost 4 bases and the J gene lost 2 bases, with 19 bases spanning the gap. Per germline, CDR1 ENHRY and CDR2 SYGVKD. There are 17 residues in the CDR3. CDR3 residues: CAISVGYGGLITDTQYF. In DNA form, the CDR3 reads TGTGCCATCAGTGTGGGGTACGGGGGGCTAATCACAGATACGCAGTATTTT.